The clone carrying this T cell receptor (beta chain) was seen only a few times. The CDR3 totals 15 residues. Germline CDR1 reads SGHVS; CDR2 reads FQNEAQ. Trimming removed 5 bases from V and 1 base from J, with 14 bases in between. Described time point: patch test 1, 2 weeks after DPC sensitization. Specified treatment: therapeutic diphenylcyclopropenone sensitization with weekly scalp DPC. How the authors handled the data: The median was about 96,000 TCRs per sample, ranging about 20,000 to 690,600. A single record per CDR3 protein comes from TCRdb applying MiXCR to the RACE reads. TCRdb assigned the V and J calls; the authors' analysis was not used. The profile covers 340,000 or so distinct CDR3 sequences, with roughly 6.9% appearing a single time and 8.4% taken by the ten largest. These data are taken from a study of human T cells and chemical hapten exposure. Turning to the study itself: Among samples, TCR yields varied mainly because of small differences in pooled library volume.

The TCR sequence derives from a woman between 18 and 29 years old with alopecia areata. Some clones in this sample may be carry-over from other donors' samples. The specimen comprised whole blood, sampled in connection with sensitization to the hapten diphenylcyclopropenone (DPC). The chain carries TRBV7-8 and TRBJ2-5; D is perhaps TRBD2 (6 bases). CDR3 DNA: TGTGCCAGCAGCCCTCGTCTGCGGGGCCAAGAGACCCAGTACTTC. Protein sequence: CASSPRLRGQETQYF.